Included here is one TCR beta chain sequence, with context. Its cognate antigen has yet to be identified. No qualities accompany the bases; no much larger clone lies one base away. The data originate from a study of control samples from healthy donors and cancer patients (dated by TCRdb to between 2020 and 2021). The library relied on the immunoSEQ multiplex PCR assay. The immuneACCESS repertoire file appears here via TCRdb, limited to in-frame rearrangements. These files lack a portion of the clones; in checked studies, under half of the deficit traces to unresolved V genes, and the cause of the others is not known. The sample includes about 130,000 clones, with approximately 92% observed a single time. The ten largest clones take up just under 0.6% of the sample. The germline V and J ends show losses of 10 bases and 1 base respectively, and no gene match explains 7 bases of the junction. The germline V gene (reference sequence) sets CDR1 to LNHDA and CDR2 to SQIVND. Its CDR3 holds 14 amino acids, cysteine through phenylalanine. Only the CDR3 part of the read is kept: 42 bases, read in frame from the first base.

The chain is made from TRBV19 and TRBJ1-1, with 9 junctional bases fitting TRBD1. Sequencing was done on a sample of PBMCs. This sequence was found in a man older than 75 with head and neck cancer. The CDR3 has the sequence CATKVGQGNTEAFF. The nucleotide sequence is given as TGTGCCACCAAGGTGGGACAGGGGAACACTGAAGCTTTCTTT.